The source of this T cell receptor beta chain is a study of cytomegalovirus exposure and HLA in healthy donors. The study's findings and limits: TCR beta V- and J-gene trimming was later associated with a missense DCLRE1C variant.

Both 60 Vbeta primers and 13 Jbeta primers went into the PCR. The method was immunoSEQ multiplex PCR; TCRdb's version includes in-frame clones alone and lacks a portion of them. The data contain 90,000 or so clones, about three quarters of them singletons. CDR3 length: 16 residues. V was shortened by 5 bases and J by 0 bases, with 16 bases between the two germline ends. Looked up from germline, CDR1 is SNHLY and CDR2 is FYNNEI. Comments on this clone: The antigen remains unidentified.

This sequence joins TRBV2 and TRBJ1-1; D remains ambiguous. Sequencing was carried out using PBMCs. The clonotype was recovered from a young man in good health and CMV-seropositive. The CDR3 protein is CASSPEGGLMNTEAFF. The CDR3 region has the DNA TGTGCCAGCAGTCCTGAGGGAGGACTCATGAACACTGAAGCTTTCTTT.